This T cell receptor (beta chain) came from a study of T cells expressing NK-cell markers. Germline CDR1 is LGHDT and CDR2 is YNNKEL (reference sequence). The CDR3 covers 15 residues. No DNA is given; TCRdb re-called the 5' RACE reads and lists each CDR3 protein once. This table lists approximately 380,000 distinct CDR3 sequences. Material for sequencing was blood T cells: a sorted CD56 or NKG2C T cell subset, CD4+ or CD8+ T cells, or bulk PBMC T cells (not recorded which). The chain employs TRBV3-1 and TRBJ1-5; the TCRdb D gene call, TRBD1, has no DNA to confirm it. This TCR was recovered from a man between 18 and 69 years old in good health. The CDR3 is CASSQTGTTNQPQHF.